This record covers a single T cell receptor (beta chain). The data belong to a study of blood T cell repertoires in COVID-19. Clones were read by immunoSEQ multiplex PCR, and TCRdb kept only the in-frame ones, dropping some. The sample holds some 130,000 clones, roughly 90% seen once. The CDR3 is made up of 15 amino acids. The V and J ends lost 2 bases and 3 bases, in that order; junction bases with no gene match: 5. The germline CDR1 and CDR2 sequences are SGHNT and YENEEA. The origin of this receptor is a man in his 60s with active or convalescent COVID-19. This chain links TRBV11-3 with TRBJ2-7; 9 bases align to TRBD2. The sample was peripheral blood. CDR3 protein: CASSLNGGRDYEQYF. The CDR3 nucleotides are TGTGCCAGCAGCTTAAACGGCGGGAGGGACTACGAGCAGTACTTC. The complete variable domain, with remaining parts taken from reference TRBV11-3 and TRBJ2-7, reads EAGVVQSPRYKIIEKKQPVAFWCNPISGHNTLYWYLQNLGQGPELLIRYENEEAVDDSQLPKDRFSAERLKGVDSTLKIQPAELGDSAVYLCASSLNGGRDYEQYFGPGTRLTVT.